The next 16 T cell receptor beta chains were all read from a single sample in a study of blood T cell repertoires in COVID-19. Only in-frame clones appear in the TCRdb table, and some are missing; sequencing was by immunoSEQ multiplex PCR. The table includes under 350,000 clones, just over 85% detected once. Source material: PBMCs or T cells enriched from blood (not recorded which). Source of these receptors: a man aged 25-45 years who had recovered from COVID-19.

The gene calls are TRBV2 and TRBJ2-1, with a tentative D call TRBD2 (6 bases). Trimming took off 7 bases at V and 2 bases at J, with 15 bases between the two ends. CDR1 SNHLY and CDR2 FYNNEI come from the germline V gene. The CDR3 is made up of 15 amino acids. The CDR3 protein is CASTLEGYTYNEQFF. In DNA form, the CDR3 reads TGTGCCAGCACCTTGGAGGGCTATACCTACAATGAGCAGTTCTTC.

The J gene is TRBJ2-3, the V gene TRBV10-1; 10 bases align to TRBD1. The trim removed 9 bases at V and 8 bases at J, leaving 2 bases unmatched. This CDR3 has 11 amino acids. Germline values: CDR1 WNHNN, CDR2 SYGVQD (reference sequence). The CDR3, as DNA: TGCGCCAGGACAGGGGGCGGTACGCAGTATTTT. Protein sequence: CARTGGGTQYF.

The chain links TRBV30 to TRBJ1-1; unclear D gene. CDR3 length: 10 amino acids. In germline, CDR1 is GTSNPN, CDR2 SVGIG (reference sequence). V dropped 5 bases and J dropped 8 bases, with 9 bases sitting between them. The CDR3 reads CAWSLGEAFF. In DNA, the CDR3 is TGTGCCTGGTCCCTAGGCGAAGCTTTCTTT. The full variable domain, completed using reference TRBV30 and TRBJ1-1, is SQTIHQWPATLVQPVGSPLSLECTVEGTSNPNLYWYRQAAGRGLQLLFYSVGIGQISSEVPQNLSASRPQDRQFILSSKKLLLSDSGFYLCAWSLGEAFFGQGTRLTVV.

The chain carries TRBV19 and TRBJ1-1; 11 nucleotides agree with TRBD1. J lost 0 bases, V lost 8 bases, and 2 bases had no gene match. This CDR3 has 14 amino acids. Germline assignment: CDR1 LNHDA and CDR2 SQIVND (reference sequence). The CDR3 DNA is TGTGCCAGTTGGACAGGGGGCATGAACACTGAAGCTTTCTTT. Protein product: CASWTGGMNTEAFF. Combining the CDR3 with reference TRBV19 and TRBJ1-1 gives the whole variable domain DGGITQSPKYLFRKEGQNVTLSCEQNLNHDAMYWYRQDPGQGLRLIYYSQIVNDFQKGDIAEGYSVSREKKESFPLTVTSAQKNPTAFYLCASWTGGMNTEAFFGQGTRLTVV.

In its sample, this clone was seen a few times. The chain has TRBV6-5 and TRBJ2-7; 7 bases fit TRBD1. Germline lookup yields CDR1 MNHEY and CDR2 SVGAGI. Unmatched junction bases numbered 3, after V lost 4 bases and J lost 3 bases. The CDR3 loop spans 13 amino acids. CDR3 nucleotide sequence: TGTGCCAGCAGTTCCGGGACAGACTACGAGCAGTACTTC. This encodes CASSSGTDYEQYF.

The rearrangement joins TRBV5-1 to TRBJ1-1; 7 nucleotides line up with TRBD1. Germline values: CDR1 SGHRS, CDR2 YFSETQ. V gave up 4 bases and J gave up 3 bases; unmatched junction bases: 6. The length of the CDR3 is 14 residues. The CDR3 sequence: CASSVRDSYTEAFF. As DNA, the CDR3 is TGCGCCAGCAGCGTCCGGGACAGCTACACTGAAGCTTTCTTT. Combining the CDR3 with reference TRBV5-1 and TRBJ1-1 gives the whole variable domain KAGVTQTPRYLIKTRGQQVTLSCSPISGHRSVSWYQQTPGQGLQFLFEYFSETQRNKGNFPGRFSGRQFSNSRSEMNVSTLELGDSALYLCASSVRDSYTEAFFGQGTRLTVV.

The chain combines TRBV14 with TRBJ2-1, with 13 bases matching TRBD2. V gave up 4 bases and J gave up 2 bases; unmatched junction bases: 14. In germline, CDR1 is SGHDN, CDR2 FVKESK. CDR3 size: 20 residues. The CDR3 DNA reads as TGTGCCAGCAGCCTCGGGACAGGGGGACTAGCGGGACTCCCCTACAATGAGCAGTTCTTC. Protein: CASSLGTGGLAGLPYNEQFF.

The V and J genes are TRBV11-2 and TRBJ2-3; D is uncertain. Between the trimmed V and J ends, which lost 5 bases and 2 bases, there was a span of 8 bases. Germline CDR1 is SGHAT and CDR2 is FQNNGV. This CDR3 contains 13 residues. The chain's CDR3 is CASSLRNTDTQYF. The CDR3 DNA sequence: TGTGCCAGCAGCCTGAGAAACACAGATACGCAGTATTTT. The full variable domain, rest sourced from reference TRBV11-2 and TRBJ2-3, is EAGVAQSPRYKIIEKRQSVAFWCNPISGHATLYWYQQILGQGPKLLIQFQNNGVVDDSQLPKDRFSAERLKGVDSTLKIQPAKLEDSAVYLCASSLRNTDTQYFGPGTRLTVL.

This chain links TRBV5-1 with TRBJ2-7; 9 bases fit TRBD1. V shed 2 bases and J 3 bases; nucleotides not matched to a gene: 9. Germline V gene sequence: CDR1 SGHRS, CDR2 YFSETQ. The CDR3 sequence is 16 residues long. The CDR3 nucleotides read TGCGCCAGCAGCTTAGGTCCGGGACAGGGAGGCTACGAGCAGTACTTC. Translation: CASSLGPGQGGYEQYF.

This clone was seen only a few times. DNA of the CDR3: TGCGCCAGCAGCCCGCGGGACAGGTCGAACACCGGGGAGCTGTTTTTT. It codes for CASSPRDRSNTGELFF. The V and J genes are TRBV4-1 and TRBJ2-2; 8 bases match TRBD1. The CDR3 contains 16 residues. Unmatched junction bases numbered 4, after V lost 4 bases and J lost 0 bases. Germline-derived CDR1 and CDR2 are MGHRA and YSYEKL.

This clone was counted once. The rearrangement links TRBV4-2 to TRBJ1-2; no definite D call. CDR3 length: 15 residues. Germline CDR1 reads LGHNA; CDR2 reads YNFKEQ. V dropped 0 bases and J dropped 3 bases, with 11 bases sitting between them. The CDR3 region is CASSQDREVYYGYTF. For the CDR3, the DNA is TGTGCCAGCAGCCAAGATCGGGAGGTATACTATGGCTACACCTTC.

The chain carries TRBV9 and TRBJ2-3, with 9 bases matching TRBD2. The CDR3 covers 23 residues. Germline CDR1 SGDLS, CDR2 YYNGEE. Germline trimming cut 0 bases from V and 7 bases from J; bases unmatched to any gene: 30. The CDR3 DNA reads TGTGCCAGCAGCGTAGAGGAGGGCCCACAATTATCTGGCTCAGCGGGAGGCCGATATACGCAGTATTTT. Encoded protein: CASSVEEGPQLSGSAGGRYTQYF.

The chain joins TRBV7-9 to TRBJ2-3, with 7 bases fitting TRBD2. This CDR3 spans 15 amino acids. Germline CDR1 is SEHNR and CDR2 is FQNEAQ (reference sequence). With 3 bases clipped from V and 4 bases from J, the junction kept 7 bases outside the gene matches. This CDR3 is CASSFYGRGADTQYF. CDR3 DNA sequence: TGTGCCAGCAGCTTCTACGGACGGGGGGCAGATACGCAGTATTTT. The variable domain in full, completed from reference TRBV7-9 and TRBJ2-3, reads DTGVSQNPRHKITKRGQNVTFRCDPISEHNRLYWYRQTLGQGPEFLTYFQNEAQLEKSRLLSDRFSAERPKGSFSTLEIQRTEQGDSAMYLCASSFYGRGADTQYFGPGTRLTVL.

The chain has TRBV5-6 and TRBJ2-4, with D perhaps TRBD1 (5 bases). V was pared by 0 bases and J by 0 bases, with 7 bases between. CDR1 and CDR2 (germline): SGHDT, YYEEEE. The CDR3 has 15 residues. This CDR3 reads CASSLVDRAKNIQYF. The CDR3, as DNA: TGTGCCAGCAGCTTGGTCGACAGAGCCAAAAACATTCAGTACTTC.

J is TRBJ2-7 and V is TRBV11-3; perhaps TRBD1 as D (5 bases). The CDR3 is 14 amino acids. Germline CDR1 and CDR2: SGHNT and YENEEA. V dropped 5 bases and J dropped 2 bases, with 13 bases sitting between them. The CDR3 DNA reads as TGTGCCAGCAGCCCGGCCAGGGCCGCCTACGAGCAGTACTTC. Translating it yields CASSPARAAYEQYF.

V usage is TRBV11-3 and J usage is TRBJ2-1; tentatively, D is TRBD2 (6 bases). V lost 5 bases and J 2 bases, leaving 13 bases between the germline ends. This CDR3 has 15 amino acids. CDR1 and CDR2 from the germline V gene are SGHNT and YENEEA. The CDR3 here is CASSGGRYTYNEQFF. The CDR3 DNA sequence: TGTGCCAGCAGCGGAGGGAGGTACACCTACAATGAGCAGTTCTTC.